Listed here are 9 T cell receptor beta chains from one sample, sequenced in a study of cytomegalovirus exposure and HLA in healthy donors. 13 Jbeta primers and 60 Vbeta primers were used for the PCR. Libraries were prepared by immunoSEQ multiplex PCR; TCRdb keeps only in-frame clonotypes and omits some of them. The table lists 150,000 to 200,000 clones, 70% to 80% of them singletons. Source material: PBMCs. Receptors originate from a woman aged 30 to 39 in good health and CMV-seropositive.

The rearrangement joins TRBV19 to TRBJ2-5; 9 nucleotides agree with TRBD1. Per germline, CDR1 LNHDA and CDR2 SQIVND (reference sequence). Trimming took 4 bases from V and 5 from J; bases not matched to a gene: 8. This CDR3 has 15 residues. DNA of the CDR3: TGTGCCAGTAGTACCCATTGGGACAGGGCTGAGACCCAGTACTTC. Translated, it gives CASSTHWDRAETQYF.

There are a few counts of this clone. The rearrangement joins TRBV2 to TRBJ2-7; 7 nucleotides align to TRBD1. CDR1 and CDR2 from the germline V gene are SNHLY and FYNNEI. Trimming cost V 5 bases and J 2 bases; bases outside gene matches: 6. The CDR3 extends over 14 amino acids. The CDR3 here is CASSSGQGAYEQYF. The CDR3, as DNA: TGTGCCAGCAGTTCTGGGCAGGGGGCCTACGAGCAGTACTTC.

The chain carries TRBV28 and TRBJ2-5; 9 bases fit TRBD2. Per the germline V gene, CDR1 is MDHEN and CDR2 is SYDVKM. The V gene end was trimmed by 5 bases and the J gene end by 3 bases; junction bases not matched to a gene: 1. This CDR3 has 13 amino acids. The CDR3 DNA follows: TGTGCCAGCAGTCGACTAGCGGAAGAGACCCAGTACTTC. Translated, it gives CASSRLAEETQYF. Looking up the rest from reference TRBV28 and TRBJ2-5 gives the full variable domain: DVKVTQSSRYLVKRTGEKVFLECVQDMDHENMFWYRQDPGLGLRLIYFSYDVKMKEKGDIPEGYSVSREKKERFSLILESASTNQTSMYLCASSRLAEETQYFGPGTRLLVL.

This chain connects TRBV7-6 to TRBJ1-3, with D hard to call. Germline V gene sequence: CDR1 SGHVS, CDR2 FNYEAQ. Trimming pared 1 base from V and 0 bases from J, leaving 13 bases between. The CDR3 has 17 amino acids. This chain's CDR3 is CASSLGASRGSGNTIYF. Here the CDR3 DNA reads TGTGCCAGCAGCTTAGGAGCGAGTCGAGGCTCTGGAAACACCATATATTTT.

This chain links TRBV11-2 with TRBJ2-5, with D tentatively TRBD1 (6 bases). Germline V CDR1 and CDR2: SGHAT, FQNNGV. This CDR3 is 13 amino acids long. Trimming took 5 bases from V and 2 from J, leaving 9 bases between them. The CDR3 nucleotides read TGTGCCAGCAGCACTAGGGGGCAAGAGACCCAGTACTTC. This encodes CASSTRGQETQYF.

V usage is TRBV4-2 and J usage is TRBJ2-3, with TRBD2 identical over 13 bases. Losses at the gene ends were 2 bases for V and 6 bases for J; bases not matched to a gene: 5. This CDR3 is built from 16 residues. CDR1 and CDR2 (germline): LGHNA, YNFKEQ. The CDR3 sequence: CASSQTSGGAMDTQYF. The CDR3 region has the DNA TGTGCCAGCAGCCAAACTAGCGGGGGGGCAATGGATACGCAGTATTTT.

J is TRBJ1-1 and V is TRBV28, with TRBD1 matching 7 bases. V lost 7 bases, J lost 2 bases, and 10 bases stayed unmatched. In germline, CDR1 is MDHEN, CDR2 SYDVKM. CDR3 length: 15 residues. CDR3 amino acids: CASIIGGGENTEAFF. CDR3 DNA: TGTGCCAGCATCATAGGGGGCGGGGAAAACACTGAAGCTTTCTTT. Full variable domain (rest looked up from reference TRBV28 and TRBJ1-1): DVKVTQSSRYLVKRTGEKVFLECVQDMDHENMFWYRQDPGLGLRLIYFSYDVKMKEKGDIPEGYSVSREKKERFSLILESASTNQTSMYLCASIIGGGENTEAFFGQGTRLTVV.

V gene TRBV10-3 combines with J gene TRBJ2-3; 13 bases align to TRBD2. The CDR3 is 15 amino acids. The germline gives CDR1 ENHRY, CDR2 SYGVKD. V gave up 6 bases and J gave up 4 bases; unmatched junction bases: 4. The CDR3 bases are TGTGCCATCAGCACTAGCGGGGGGGCCGCAGATACGCAGTATTTT. This codes for CAISTSGGAADTQYF.

The gene calls are TRBV11-2 and TRBJ2-2, with 9 nucleotides matching TRBD1. Germline V gene data show CDR1 as SGHAT and CDR2 as FQNNGV. V was pared by 6 bases and J by 2 bases, with 7 bases of the junction left unmatched. CDR3 length equals 16 residues. CDR3 sequence reads: CASSLTGGRNTGELFF. CDR3 coding DNA: TGTGCCAGCAGTCTGACAGGGGGTAGAAACACCGGGGAGCTGTTTTTT.